Only one count was recorded for the clone carrying this T cell receptor (beta chain). Its antigen is not identified. The data were taken from a study of shared clonotypes between healthy human individuals. General study points: A generally larger estimated richness was seen in naive subsets than in memory subsets. Genetic and exposure-history diversity was limited by the small donor number. It was observed that 4% to 6% of naive CD4 clonotypes were shared across several donors.

The V gene end was trimmed by 4 bases and the J gene end by 0 bases; junction bases not matched to a gene: 16. This CDR3 spans 20 amino acids. Germline CDR1 reads LNHDA; CDR2 reads SQIVND (reference sequence). Several immunoSEQ 96-well plates shared each subset's DNA, each plate a replicate. Clones were sequenced by immunoSEQ multiplex PCR, and TCRdb holds only the in-frame ones, with some missing. The sample yields 2 million to 2.5 million clones, around 90% seen once. V is TRBV19 and J is TRBJ2-1; 9 bases are shared with TRBD2. The sequence came from a man younger than 30 in good health. Some clones in this sample may be carry-over from other donors' samples. Material for sequencing was naive CD4+ T cells from PBMCs. Stated subset: CD45RA+ positively selected. DNA of the CDR3: TGTGCCAGTAGTAGAAGGGGCTTCAGCGGGAGGACCTCCTCCTACAATGAGCAGTTCTTC. Translation gives CASSRRGFSGRTSSYNEQFF.